A single T cell receptor beta chain is shown here with its context. Antigen specificity is unknown. This CDR3 has 15 amino acids. Germline lookup yields CDR1 DFQATT and CDR2 SNEGSKA (reference sequence). The library came from three nested PCR rounds adapted from ARM-PCR protocols. TCRdb used MiXCR to reprocess the multiplex PCR reads, holding one entry per CDR3 protein. The sample lists 81,000 or so distinct CDR3 sequences; more than 80% were seen once. The data were obtained in a study of tumor and adjacent non-tumor tissue in lung cancer. On the study more broadly: Histology: about a dozen adenocarcinoma, a couple of squamous cell carcinoma, 1 small cell lung cancer.

Study-wide findings and caveats: In normal lung, the top 100 clones were significantly more dominant than in tumor.

No cell sorting was done before RNA was extracted from the tissue. Distant lung tissue was collected more than 3 cm away from the tumor edge. Newly diagnosed lung cancer patients had thoracic surgery in China, August–November 2014, without prior chemotherapy. This receptor was taken from a man aged 55 to 70 with non-small cell lung cancer. The chain joins TRBV20-1 to TRBJ1-5; D is unresolved. The last part of the DNA fits TRBJ2-3 better; the J call may be wrong. The sample was distant non-tumor lung tissue. In nucleotides, the CDR3 is TGCAGTGCTAGAGATGAATCCGGACCGAATCAGCCCCAGTATTTT. Its protein is CSARDESGPNQPQYF.